The T cell receptor (beta chain) under discussion was sequenced for a study of T cell responses to AZD1222 COVID-19 vaccine. Study summary: Second doses that came at about 4 or about 12 weeks were put together.

This CDR3 has 12 residues. As for this clone: Antigen specificity is unknown.

Study-level results: Baseline seropositivity occurred in only 5 to 7 AZD1222 recipients. Among vaccine-associated CD4 TCRs, coverage spanned spike, with dominance at 160-218 and 743-854. Breadth and depth of Spike-specific TCRs rose after two AZD1222 doses.

TCRdb's copy holds only in-frame clones and misses some; the assay was immunoSEQ multiplex PCR. In the table there are fewer than 120,000 clones, 88% of which are singletons. The sample here was peripheral blood, taken on day 0 of AZD1222 vaccination. This rearrangement joins TRBV12-1 to TRBJ2-7; TRBD2 is taken as the D call from the table, unchecked against the DNA. TRBV12-1 is a known pseudogene. The TCR comes from an adult in good health. This CDR3 reads CASSFFGGEQYF. CDR3 DNA: TGTGCCAGCAGCTTTTTCGGGGGGGAGCAGTACTTC.